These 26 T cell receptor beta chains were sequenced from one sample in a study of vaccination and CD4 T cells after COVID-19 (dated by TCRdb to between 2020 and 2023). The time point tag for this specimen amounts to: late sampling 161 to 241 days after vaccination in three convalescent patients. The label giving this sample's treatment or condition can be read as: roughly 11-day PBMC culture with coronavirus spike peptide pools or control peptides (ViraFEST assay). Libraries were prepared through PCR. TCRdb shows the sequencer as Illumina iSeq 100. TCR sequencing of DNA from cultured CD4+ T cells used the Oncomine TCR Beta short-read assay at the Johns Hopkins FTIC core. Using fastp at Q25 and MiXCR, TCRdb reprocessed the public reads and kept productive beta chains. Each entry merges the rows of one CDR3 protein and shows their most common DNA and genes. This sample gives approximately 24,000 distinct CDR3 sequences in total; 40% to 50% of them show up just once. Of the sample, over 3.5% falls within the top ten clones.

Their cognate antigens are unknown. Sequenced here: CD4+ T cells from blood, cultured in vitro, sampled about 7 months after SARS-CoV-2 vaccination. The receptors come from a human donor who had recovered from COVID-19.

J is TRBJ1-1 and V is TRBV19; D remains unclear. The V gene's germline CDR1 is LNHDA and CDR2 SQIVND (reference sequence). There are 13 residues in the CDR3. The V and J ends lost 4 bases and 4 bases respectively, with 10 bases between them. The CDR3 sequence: CASSNSLTTEAFF. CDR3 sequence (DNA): TGTGCCAGTAGTAATTCCTTAACCACTGAAGCTTTCTTT.

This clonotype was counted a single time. The CDR3 sequence is CASSLPWGGERAFF. The CDR3 bases are TGTGCCAGCAGTTTACCTTGGGGAGGGGAGCGAGCTTTCTTT. This sequence joins TRBV28 and TRBJ1-1; D is perhaps TRBD1 (5 bases). Germline lookup yields CDR1 MDHEN and CDR2 SYDVKM. The length of the CDR3 is 14 residues. Trimming took off 2 bases at V and 10 bases at J, with 17 bases between the two ends.

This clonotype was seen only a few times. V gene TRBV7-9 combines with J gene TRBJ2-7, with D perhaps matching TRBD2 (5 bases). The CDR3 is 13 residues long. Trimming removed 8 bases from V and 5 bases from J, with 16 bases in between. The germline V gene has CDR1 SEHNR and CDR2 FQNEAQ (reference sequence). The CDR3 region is CASQLEGINEQYF. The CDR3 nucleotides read TGTGCCAGCCAACTAGAAGGGATCAACGAGCAGTACTTC.

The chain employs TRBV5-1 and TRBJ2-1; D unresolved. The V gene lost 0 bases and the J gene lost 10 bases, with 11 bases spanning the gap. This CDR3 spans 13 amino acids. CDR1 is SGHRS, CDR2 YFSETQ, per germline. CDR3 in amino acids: CASSLGGEREQFF. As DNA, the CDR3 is TGCGCCAGCAGCTTGGGGGGTGAAAGAGAGCAGTTCTTC.

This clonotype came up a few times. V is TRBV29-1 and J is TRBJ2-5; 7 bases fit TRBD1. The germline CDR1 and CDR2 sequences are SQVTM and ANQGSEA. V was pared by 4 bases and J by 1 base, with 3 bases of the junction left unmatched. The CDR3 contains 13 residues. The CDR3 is CSVGRQGQETQYF. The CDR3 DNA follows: TGCAGCGTTGGTCGACAGGGCCAAGAGACCCAGTACTTC.

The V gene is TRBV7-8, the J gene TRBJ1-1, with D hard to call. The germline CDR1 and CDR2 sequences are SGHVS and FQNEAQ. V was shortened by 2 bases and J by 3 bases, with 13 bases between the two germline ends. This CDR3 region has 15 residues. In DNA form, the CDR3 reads TGTGCCAGCAGCTTACGAGTCAGGAGGGACACTGAAGCTTTCTTT. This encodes CASSLRVRRDTEAFF.

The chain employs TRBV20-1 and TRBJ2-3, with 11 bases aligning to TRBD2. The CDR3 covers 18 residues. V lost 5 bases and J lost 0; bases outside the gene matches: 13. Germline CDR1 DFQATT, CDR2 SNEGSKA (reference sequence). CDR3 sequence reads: CSAYPGLAGGASTDTQYF. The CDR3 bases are TGCAGTGCTTATCCCGGACTAGCGGGTGGTGCTAGCACAGATACGCAGTATTTT.

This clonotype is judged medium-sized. Here the CDR3 reads CASSPTSGKETQYF. The CDR3 DNA sequence: TGTGCCAGCAGCCCGACTAGCGGTAAAGAGACCCAGTACTTC. This rearrangement joins TRBV5-4 to TRBJ2-5; 9 nucleotides align to TRBD2. CDR1 is SGHNT and CDR2 is YYREEE in the germline V gene (reference sequence). Germline trimming cut 4 bases from V and 3 bases from J; bases unmatched to any gene: 4. The CDR3 contains 14 residues.

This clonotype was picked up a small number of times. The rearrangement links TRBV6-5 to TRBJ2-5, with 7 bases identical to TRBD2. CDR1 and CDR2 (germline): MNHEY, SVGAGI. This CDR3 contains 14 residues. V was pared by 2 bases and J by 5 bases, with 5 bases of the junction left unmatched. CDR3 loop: CASSYGASGETQYF. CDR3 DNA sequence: TGTGCCAGCAGTTACGGGGCTAGCGGTGAGACCCAGTACTTC.

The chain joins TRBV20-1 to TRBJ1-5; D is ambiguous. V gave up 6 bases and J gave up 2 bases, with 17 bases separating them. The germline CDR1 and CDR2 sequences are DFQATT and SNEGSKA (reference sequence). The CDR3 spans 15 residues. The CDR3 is CSAMSPGDGNQPQHF. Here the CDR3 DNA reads TGCAGTGCCATGAGCCCGGGAGATGGCAATCAGCCCCAGCATTTT.

DNA for the CDR3: TGCGCCAGCAGCCAAGTTCTTTACAATGAGCAGTTCTTC. It codes for CASSQVLYNEQFF. The chain couples TRBV4-1 to TRBJ2-1, with D unclear. The CDR3 is 13 residues long. The germline CDR1 and CDR2 sequences are MGHRA and YSYEKL. V lost 1 base and J 4 bases, leaving 5 bases between the germline ends.

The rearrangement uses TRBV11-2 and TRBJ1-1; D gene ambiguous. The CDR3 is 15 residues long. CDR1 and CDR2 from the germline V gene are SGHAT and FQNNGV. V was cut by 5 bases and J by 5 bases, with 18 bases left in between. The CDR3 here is CASSTEALNETEAFF. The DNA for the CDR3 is TGTGCCAGCAGCACCGAGGCCCTGAACGAGACTGAAGCTTTCTTT.

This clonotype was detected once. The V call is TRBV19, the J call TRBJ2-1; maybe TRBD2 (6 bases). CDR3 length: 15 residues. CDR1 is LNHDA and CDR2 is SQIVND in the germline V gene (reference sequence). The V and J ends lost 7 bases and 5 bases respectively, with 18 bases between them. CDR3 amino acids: CASTITSWGHNEQFF. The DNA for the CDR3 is TGTGCCAGTACCATTACTAGCTGGGGCCACAATGAGCAGTTCTTC.

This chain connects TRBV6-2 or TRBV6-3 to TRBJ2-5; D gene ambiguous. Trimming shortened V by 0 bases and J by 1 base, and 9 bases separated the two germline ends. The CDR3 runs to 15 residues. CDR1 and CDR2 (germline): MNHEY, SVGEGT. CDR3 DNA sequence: TGTGCCAGCAGTTACTCTAAGGGTGGCCAAGAGACCCAGTACTTC. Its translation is CASSYSKGGQETQYF.

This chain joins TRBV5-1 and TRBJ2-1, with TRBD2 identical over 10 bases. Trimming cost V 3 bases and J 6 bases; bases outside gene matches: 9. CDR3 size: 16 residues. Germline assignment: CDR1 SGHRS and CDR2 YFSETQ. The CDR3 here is CASSWLASGRVNEQFF. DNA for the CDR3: TGCGCCAGCAGCTGGCTGGCTAGCGGGAGAGTCAATGAGCAGTTCTTC.

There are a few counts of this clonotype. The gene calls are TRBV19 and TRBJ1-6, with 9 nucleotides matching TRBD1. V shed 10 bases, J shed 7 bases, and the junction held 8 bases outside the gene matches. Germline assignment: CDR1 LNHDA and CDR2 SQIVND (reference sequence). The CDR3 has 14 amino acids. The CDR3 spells CATSTGTGNSPLHF. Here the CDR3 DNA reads TGTGCCACCAGCACCGGGACAGGGAATTCACCCCTCCACTTT.

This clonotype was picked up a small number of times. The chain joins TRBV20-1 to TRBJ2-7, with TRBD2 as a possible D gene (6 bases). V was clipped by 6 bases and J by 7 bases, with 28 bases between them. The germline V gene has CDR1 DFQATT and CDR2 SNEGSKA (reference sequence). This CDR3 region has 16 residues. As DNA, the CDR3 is TGCAGTGCCGCGGGGCAGGCCCAAAGGGCATCCCGGGAGCAGTACTTC. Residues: CSAAGQAQRASREQYF.

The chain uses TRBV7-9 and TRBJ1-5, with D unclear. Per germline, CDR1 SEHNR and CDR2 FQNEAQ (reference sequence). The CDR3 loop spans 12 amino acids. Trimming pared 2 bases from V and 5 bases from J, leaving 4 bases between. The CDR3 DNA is TGTGCCAGCAGCTTACTCGATCAGCCCCAGCATTTT. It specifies CASSLLDQPQHF.

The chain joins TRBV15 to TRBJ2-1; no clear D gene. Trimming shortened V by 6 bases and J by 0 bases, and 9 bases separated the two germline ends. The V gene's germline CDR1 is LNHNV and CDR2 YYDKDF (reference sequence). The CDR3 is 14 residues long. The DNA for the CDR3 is TGTGCCACCAGAGCAGCAGGCTCCTACAATGAGCAGTTCTTC. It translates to CATRAAGSYNEQFF.

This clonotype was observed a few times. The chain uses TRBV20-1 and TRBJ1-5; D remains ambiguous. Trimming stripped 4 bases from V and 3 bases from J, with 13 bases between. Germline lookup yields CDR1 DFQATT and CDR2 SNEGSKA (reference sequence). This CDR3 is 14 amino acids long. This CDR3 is CSATGPSPNQPQHF. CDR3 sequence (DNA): TGCAGTGCTACCGGCCCGTCCCCCAATCAGCCCCAGCATTTT.

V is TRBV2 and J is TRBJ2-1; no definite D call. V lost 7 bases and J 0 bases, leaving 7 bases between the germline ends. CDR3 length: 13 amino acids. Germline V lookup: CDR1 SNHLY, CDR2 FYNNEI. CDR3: CASTTSSYNEQFF. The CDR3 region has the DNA TGTGCCAGCACCACCAGCTCCTACAATGAGCAGTTCTTC.

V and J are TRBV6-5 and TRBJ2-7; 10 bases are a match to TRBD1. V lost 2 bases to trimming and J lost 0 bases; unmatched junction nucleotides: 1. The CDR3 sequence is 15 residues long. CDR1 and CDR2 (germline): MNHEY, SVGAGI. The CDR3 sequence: CASSYGTGVSYEQYF. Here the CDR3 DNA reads TGTGCCAGCAGTTACGGGACAGGGGTCTCCTACGAGCAGTACTTC.

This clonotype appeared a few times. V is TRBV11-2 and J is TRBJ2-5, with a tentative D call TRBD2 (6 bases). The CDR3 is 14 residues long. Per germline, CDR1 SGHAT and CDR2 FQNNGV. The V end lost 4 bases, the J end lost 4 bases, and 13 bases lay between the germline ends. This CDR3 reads CASSSREDGETQYF. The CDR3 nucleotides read TGTGCCAGCAGCTCGAGGGAGGATGGAGAGACCCAGTACTTC.

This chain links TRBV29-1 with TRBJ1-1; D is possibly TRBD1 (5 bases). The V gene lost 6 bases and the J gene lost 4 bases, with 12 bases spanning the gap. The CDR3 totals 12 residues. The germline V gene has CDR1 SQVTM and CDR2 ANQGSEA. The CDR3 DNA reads TGCAGCGTGCACTCCCAGGGCACTGAAGCTTTCTTT. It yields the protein CSVHSQGTEAFF. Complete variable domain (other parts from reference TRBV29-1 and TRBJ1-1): SAVISQKPSRDICQRGTSLTIQCQVDSQVTMMFWYRQQPGQSLTLIATANQGSEATYESGFVIDKFPISRPNLTFSTLTVSNMSPEDSSIYLCSVHSQGTEAFFGQGTRLTVV.

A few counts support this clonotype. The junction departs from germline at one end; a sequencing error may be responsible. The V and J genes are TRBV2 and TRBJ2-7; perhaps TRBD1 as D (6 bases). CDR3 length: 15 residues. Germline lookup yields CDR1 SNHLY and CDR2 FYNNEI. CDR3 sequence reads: CANSEAGVTTYEQYF. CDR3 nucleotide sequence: TGTGCCAACAGTGAAGCAGGGGTAACTACTTACGAGCAGTACTTC.

The CDR3 region is CASSFRAANTGELFF. In nucleotides, the CDR3 is TGTGCCAGCAGCTTCAGGGCAGCGAACACCGGGGAGCTGTTTTTT. This sequence joins TRBV11-3 and TRBJ2-2, with D perhaps TRBD1 (5 bases). Germline V lookup: CDR1 SGHNT, CDR2 YENEEA. Trimming removed 3 bases from V and 0 bases from J, with 8 bases in between. The CDR3 consists of 15 residues. Drawing the rest from reference TRBV11-3 and TRBJ2-2, the complete variable domain is EAGVVQSPRYKIIEKKQPVAFWCNPISGHNTLYWYLQNLGQGPELLIRYENEEAVDDSQLPKDRFSAERLKGVDSTLKIQPAELGDSAVYLCASSFRAANTGELFFGEGSRLTVL.